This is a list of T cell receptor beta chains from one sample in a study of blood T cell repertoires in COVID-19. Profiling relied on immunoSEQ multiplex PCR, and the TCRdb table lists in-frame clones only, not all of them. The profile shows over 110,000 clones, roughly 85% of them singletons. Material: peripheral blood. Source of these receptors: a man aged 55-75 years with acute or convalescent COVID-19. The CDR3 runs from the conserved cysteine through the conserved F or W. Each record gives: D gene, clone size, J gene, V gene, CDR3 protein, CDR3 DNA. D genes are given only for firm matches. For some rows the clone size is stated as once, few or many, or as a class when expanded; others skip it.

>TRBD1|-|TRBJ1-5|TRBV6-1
CASSTGGRNQPQHF
TGTGCCAGCTCGACAGGGGGCCGCAATCAGCCCCAGCATTTT
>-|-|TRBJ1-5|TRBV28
CATKIQDTDQPQHF
TGTGCCACCAAAATCCAGGACACCGATCAGCCCCAGCATTTT
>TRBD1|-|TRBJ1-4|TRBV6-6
CASSPGDRATNEKLFF
TGTGCCAGCAGTCCCGGGGACAGGGCAACTAATGAAAAACTGTTTTTT
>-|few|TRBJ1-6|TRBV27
CASSLSRGSPNSPLHF
TGTGCCAGCAGTTTGTCCCGGGGGTCCCCTAATTCACCCCTCCACTTT
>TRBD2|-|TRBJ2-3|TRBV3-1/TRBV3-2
CASSPGTSGSTDTQYF
TGTGCCAGCAGCCCTGGGACTAGCGGGAGTACAGATACGCAGTATTTT
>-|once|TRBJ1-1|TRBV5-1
CASSLTYLNTEAFF
TGCGCCAGCAGCTTGACCTACCTCAACACTGAAGCTTTCTTT
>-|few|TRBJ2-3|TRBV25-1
CASSEFRGFTDTQYF
TGTGCCAGCAGTGAATTCCGGGGTTTCACAGATACGCAGTATTTT
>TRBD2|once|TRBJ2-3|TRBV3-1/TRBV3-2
CASSLSGSPRTDTQYF
TGTGCCAGCAGCCTTAGCGGGAGCCCGCGCACAGATACGCAGTATTTT
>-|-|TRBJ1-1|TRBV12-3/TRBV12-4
CASSFALNTEAFF
TGTGCCAGCAGTTTCGCGTTAAACACTGAAGCTTTCTTT
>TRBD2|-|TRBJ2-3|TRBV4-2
CASSQGLAGSTDTQYF
TGTGCCAGCAGCCAAGGGCTAGCGGGGAGCACAGATACGCAGTATTTT
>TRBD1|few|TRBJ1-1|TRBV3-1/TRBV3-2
CASSLGQGSTEAFF
TGTGCCAGCAGCCTAGGACAGGGGTCCACTGAAGCTTTCTTT
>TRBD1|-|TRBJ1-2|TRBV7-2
CASSSWGQGAGYTF
TGTGCCAGCAGCTCCTGGGGACAGGGGGCTGGCTACACCTTC
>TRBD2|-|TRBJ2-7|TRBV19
CASSRPGTSFYEQYF
TGTGCCAGTAGTAGGCCCGGGACTAGCTTTTACGAGCAGTACTTC
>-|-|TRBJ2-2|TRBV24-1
CATSDLMANTGELFF
TGTGCCACCAGTGATTTGATGGCAAACACCGGGGAGCTGTTTTTT
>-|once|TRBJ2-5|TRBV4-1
CASSKTGTAETQYF
TGCGCCAGCAGCAAGACAGGGACTGCCGAGACCCAGTACTTC